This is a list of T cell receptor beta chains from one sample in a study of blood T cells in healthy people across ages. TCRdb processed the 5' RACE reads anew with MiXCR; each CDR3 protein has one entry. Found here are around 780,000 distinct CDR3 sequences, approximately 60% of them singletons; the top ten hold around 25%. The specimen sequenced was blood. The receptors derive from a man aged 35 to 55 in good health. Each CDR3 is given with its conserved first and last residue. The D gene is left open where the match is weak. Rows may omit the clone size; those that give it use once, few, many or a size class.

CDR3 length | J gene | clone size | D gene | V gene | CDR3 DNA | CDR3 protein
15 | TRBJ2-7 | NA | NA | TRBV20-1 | TGCAGTGCTAGAGATGGTTTCAGGACAGCCTACGAGCAGTACTTC | CSARDGFRTAYEQYF
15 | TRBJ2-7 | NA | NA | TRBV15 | TGTGCCACCAGCAGAGCCGGGGAAAGCTCCTACGAGCAGTACTTC | CATSRAGESSYEQYF
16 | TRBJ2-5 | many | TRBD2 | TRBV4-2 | TGTGCCAGCAGCCCCCGTGGGCTAGCGGGACAAGAGACCCAGTACTTC | CASSPRGLAGQETQYF
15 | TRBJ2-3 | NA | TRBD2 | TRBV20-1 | TGCAGTGCTATCGGGACTAGCGGGAGCACAGATACGCAGTATTTT | CSAIGTSGSTDTQYF
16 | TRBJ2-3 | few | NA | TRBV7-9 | TGTGCCAGCAGCTTAACGACCGCTGCCGGGATGGATACGCAGTATTTT | CASSLTTAAGMDTQYF
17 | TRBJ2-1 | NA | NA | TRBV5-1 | TGCGCCAGCAGCTTGGCCGTGGTGGGGGGCTCCTACGATGAGCAGTTCTTC | CASSLAVVGGSYDEQFF
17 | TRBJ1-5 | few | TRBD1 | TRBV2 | TGTGCCAGCAGTAGAGAAGGGACAGGGGATAGCAATCAGCCCCAGCATTTT | CASSREGTGDSNQPQHF
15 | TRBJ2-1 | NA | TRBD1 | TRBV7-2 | TGTGCCAGCAGCCCGCGAGGACAGGGGTACAATGAGCAGTTCTTC | CASSPRGQGYNEQFF
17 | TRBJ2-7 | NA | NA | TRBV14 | TGTGCCAGCAGCCAGCTCACAGGGCCCTTGGAGGACTACGAGCAGTACTTC | CASSQLTGPLEDYEQYF
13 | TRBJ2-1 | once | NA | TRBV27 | TGTGCCAGCAGTATTGCTTCTTACAATGAGCAGTTCTTC | CASSIASYNEQFF
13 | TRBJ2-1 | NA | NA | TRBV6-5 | TGTGCCAGCAGGAAGAGCTCCTACAATGAGCAGTTCTTC | CASRKSSYNEQFF
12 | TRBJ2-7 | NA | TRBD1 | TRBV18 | TGTGCCAGCTCACCTTGGACAGGGGTTAAGTACTTC | CASSPWTGVKYF
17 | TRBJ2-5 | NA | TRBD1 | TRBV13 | TGTGCCAGCAGCGAAATCAGACAAGGGACAGCCCAAGAGACCCAGTACTTC | CASSEIRQGTAQETQYF
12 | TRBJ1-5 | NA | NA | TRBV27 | TGTGCCAGCAGTTCGGTTGGTCAGCCCCAGCATTTT | CASSSVGQPQHF
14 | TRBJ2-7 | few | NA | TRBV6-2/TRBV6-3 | TGTGCCAGCAAAATGGGACCAGTTGAGGCCGAGCAGTACTTC | CASKMGPVEAEQYF
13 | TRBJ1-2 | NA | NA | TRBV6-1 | TGTGCCAGCAGTGAAAGAGCGACCTATGGCTACACCTTC | CASSERATYGYTF
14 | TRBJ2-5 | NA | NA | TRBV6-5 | TGTGCCAGCAGTTACGACGGAACCCAAGAGACCCAGTACTTC | CASSYDGTQETQYF
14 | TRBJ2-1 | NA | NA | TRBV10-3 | TGTGCCATCAGACCTCCGGGGCGGCGGAATGAGCAGTTCTTC | CAIRPPGRRNEQFF
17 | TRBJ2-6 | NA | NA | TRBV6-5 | TGTGCCAGCAGTTACAGCCCCGGGGGCTCTGGGGCCAACGTCCTGACTTTC | CASSYSPGGSGANVLTF
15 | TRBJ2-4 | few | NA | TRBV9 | TGTGCCAGCGGGGACAGCGGGGCTGCCAAAAACATTCAGTACTTC | CASGDSGAAKNIQYF
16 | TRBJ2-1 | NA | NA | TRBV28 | TGTGCCAGCAGCCGACCTCCCGGACCGGGATACAATGAGCAGTTCTTC | CASSRPPGPGYNEQFF
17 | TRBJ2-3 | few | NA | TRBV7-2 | TGTGCCAGCAGCTTAACATCCGGGACGGCGTTACGAGGTGCGCAGTATTTT | CASSLTSGTALRGAQYF
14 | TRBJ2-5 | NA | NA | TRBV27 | TGTGCCAGCAGTTTAAGGGGAGACCAAGAGACCCAGTACTTC | CASSLRGDQETQYF
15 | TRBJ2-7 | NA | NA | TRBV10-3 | TGTGCCATCAGTGCCCTCCCGGCAGGTACCTACGAGCAGTACTTC | CAISALPAGTYEQYF
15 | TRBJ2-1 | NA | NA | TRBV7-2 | TGTGCCAGCAGCTTAGAGGGAAACTTCTACAATGAGCAGTTCTTC | CASSLEGNFYNEQFF
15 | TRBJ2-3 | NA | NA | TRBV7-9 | TGTGCCAGCAGCTTAGGGCGAGGCCTCACAGATACGCAGTATTTT | CASSLGRGLTDTQYF
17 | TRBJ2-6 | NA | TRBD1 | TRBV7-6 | TGTGCCAGCAGCTTAGGGTACAGGGGCGCTGGGGCCAACGTCCTGACTTTC | CASSLGYRGAGANVLTF
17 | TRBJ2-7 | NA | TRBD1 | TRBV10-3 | TGTGCCATCAGTAGGGACAGGGGAGGGTACGGGGCTGGCGAGCAGTACTTC | CAISRDRGGYGAGEQYF
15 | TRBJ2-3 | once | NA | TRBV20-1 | TGCAGTGCTCTCCCTCAGGATATTTTTTCGGATACGCAGTATTTT | CSALPQDIFSDTQYF
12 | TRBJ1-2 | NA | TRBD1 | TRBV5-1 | TGCGCCAGCAGCATCGGACAGGGCGGCTACACCTTC | CASSIGQGGYTF
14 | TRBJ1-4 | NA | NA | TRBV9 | TGTGCCAGCAGCGGCAGAGCAACTAATGAAAAACTGTTTTTT | CASSGRATNEKLFF
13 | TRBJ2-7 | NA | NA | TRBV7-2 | TGTGCCAGCAGCTTAGTCAGGGGTGACGAGCAGTACTTC | CASSLVRGDEQYF